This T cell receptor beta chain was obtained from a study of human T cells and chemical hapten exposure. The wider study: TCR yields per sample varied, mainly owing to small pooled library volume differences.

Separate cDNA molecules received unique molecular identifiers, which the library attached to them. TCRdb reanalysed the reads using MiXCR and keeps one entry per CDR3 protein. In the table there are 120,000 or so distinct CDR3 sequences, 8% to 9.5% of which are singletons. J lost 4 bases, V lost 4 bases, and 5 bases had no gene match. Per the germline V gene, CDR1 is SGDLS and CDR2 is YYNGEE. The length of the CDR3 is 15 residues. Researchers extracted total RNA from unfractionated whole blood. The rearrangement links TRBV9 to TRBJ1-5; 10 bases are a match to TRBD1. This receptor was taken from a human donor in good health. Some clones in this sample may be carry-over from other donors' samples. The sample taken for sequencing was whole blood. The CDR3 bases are TGTGCCAGCAGCCCGGGACAGGGGCAGAATCAGCCCCAGCATTTT. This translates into CASSPGQGQNQPQHF. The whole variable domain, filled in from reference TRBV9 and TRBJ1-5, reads DSGVTQTPKHLITATGQRVTLRCSPRSGDLSVYWYQQSLDQGLQFLIQYYNGEERAKGNILERFSAQQFPDLHSELNLSSLELGDSALYFCASSPGQGQNQPQHFGDGTRLSIL.